The rows below give T cell receptor beta chains drawn from one sample of a study of metastatic and nonmetastatic thyroid tumors. TCRdb used MiXCR to call clones anew from the PCR reads. Counted here are 3,000 to 4,000 clones, approximately 40% occurring once; the ten biggest clones make up under 60%. Sequencing was performed on tumor tissue. Every receptor here comes from a female donor with papillary thyroid cancer or a benign thyroid nodule (not recorded which). Some clones in this sample may be carry-over from other donors' samples. CDR3s include the opening cysteine and the closing phenylalanine or tryptophan. Fields, in order: V gene, clone size, J gene, D gene, CDR3 DNA, CDR3 protein. D genes are given only for firm matches. Size is stated for part of the rows, as once, few or many counts, or as a class when the clone is expanded.

v_call: TRBV15; clone_size: -; j_call: TRBJ2-3; d_call: -; cdr3_nt: TGTGCCACCAGCAGAGGGTCAGTCAGCACAGATACGCAGTATTTT; cdr3_aa: CATSRGSVSTDTQYF
v_call: TRBV7-2; clone_size: -; j_call: TRBJ1-2; d_call: -; cdr3_nt: TGTGCCAGCAGCTTAGTTGTGGGGAAGGACTATGGCTACACCTTC; cdr3_aa: CASSLVVGKDYGYTF
v_call: TRBV24-1; clone_size: few; j_call: TRBJ2-7; d_call: -; cdr3_nt: TGTGCCACCGGGGACGGGAGCTACGAGCAGTACTTC; cdr3_aa: CATGDGSYEQYF
v_call: TRBV28; clone_size: -; j_call: TRBJ1-2; d_call: -; cdr3_nt: TGTGCCAGCAGTTTGAGCTATGGCTACACCTTC; cdr3_aa: CASSLSYGYTF
v_call: TRBV6-1; clone_size: -; j_call: TRBJ1-6; d_call: TRBD1; cdr3_nt: TGTGCCAGCATGAAGCAGGGGGATTCACCCCTCCACTTT; cdr3_aa: CASMKQGDSPLHF
v_call: TRBV7-3; clone_size: -; j_call: TRBJ1-3; d_call: -; cdr3_nt: TGTGCCAGCAGCATCGGACCTGGAAACACCATATATTTT; cdr3_aa: CASSIGPGNTIYF
v_call: TRBV2; clone_size: -; j_call: TRBJ1-6; d_call: TRBD1; cdr3_nt: TGTGCCAGCAGTAGGACAGGGGTTGATTCACCCCTCCACTTT; cdr3_aa: CASSRTGVDSPLHF
v_call: TRBV30; clone_size: -; j_call: TRBJ2-1; d_call: -; cdr3_nt: TGTGCCTGTGTTCCGTACAATGAGCAGTTCTTC; cdr3_aa: CACVPYNEQFF
v_call: TRBV5-1; clone_size: -; j_call: TRBJ2-3; d_call: -; cdr3_nt: TGCGCCAGCAACCAGGACGGTAGCACAGATACGCAGTATTTT; cdr3_aa: CASNQDGSTDTQYF
v_call: TRBV7-9; clone_size: -; j_call: TRBJ1-2; d_call: -; cdr3_nt: TGTGCCAGCAGCTTAGGGACAACTAACACCTTC; cdr3_aa: CASSLGTTNTF
v_call: TRBV13; clone_size: -; j_call: TRBJ2-2; d_call: -; cdr3_nt: TGTGCCAGCAGCGGCGGGACAACCCCCGGGCGGGAGATGCGGGCCTGGGAGCTGTTTTTT; cdr3_aa: CASSGGTTPGREMRAWELFF
v_call: TRBV6-1; clone_size: -; j_call: TRBJ2-1; d_call: -; cdr3_nt: TGTGCCAGCAGGGCTGGCTCCTACAATGAGCAGTTCTTC; cdr3_aa: CASRAGSYNEQFF
v_call: TRBV9; clone_size: once; j_call: TRBJ2-7; d_call: TRBD2; cdr3_nt: TGTGCCAGCAGCCCCCGGACTAGCGGTGTCTACGAGCAGTACTTC; cdr3_aa: CASSPRTSGVYEQYF
v_call: TRBV4-3; clone_size: once; j_call: TRBJ2-3; d_call: TRBD1; cdr3_nt: TGCGCCAGCAGCCAAGAGGTAACAGGGGCAGATACGCAGTATTTT; cdr3_aa: CASSQEVTGADTQYF
v_call: TRBV5-1; clone_size: -; j_call: TRBJ2-3; d_call: TRBD1; cdr3_nt: TGCGCCAGCAGCCAACCGGGACAGGGGGCCTCAGATACGCAGTATTTT; cdr3_aa: CASSQPGQGASDTQYF
v_call: TRBV20-1; clone_size: -; j_call: TRBJ2-7; d_call: -; cdr3_nt: TGCAGTGCTTATCGTTATAGGTCCTACGAGCAGTACTTC; cdr3_aa: CSAYRYRSYEQYF
v_call: TRBV15; clone_size: -; j_call: TRBJ2-3; d_call: -; cdr3_nt: TGTGCCACCAGCAGAGATAATTGGGGAACCACAGATACGCAGTATTTT; cdr3_aa: CATSRDNWGTTDTQYF
v_call: TRBV6-1; clone_size: many; j_call: TRBJ1-1; d_call: -; cdr3_nt: TGTGCCAGCAGTGAAACGCTTGAGGGGGTTCGCACTGAAGCTTTCTTT; cdr3_aa: CASSETLEGVRTEAFF
v_call: TRBV12-3/TRBV12-4; clone_size: -; j_call: TRBJ2-1; d_call: TRBD2; cdr3_nt: TGTGCCAGCAGCCCCGGACTAGCGGGAACGGATGAGCAGTTCTTC; cdr3_aa: CASSPGLAGTDEQFF
v_call: TRBV6-6; clone_size: -; j_call: TRBJ2-7; d_call: -; cdr3_nt: TGTGCCAGCAGTTATAGTCTTTACTACGAGCAGTACTTC; cdr3_aa: CASSYSLYYEQYF
v_call: TRBV7-2; clone_size: -; j_call: TRBJ1-2; d_call: -; cdr3_nt: TGTGCCAGCAGCTTAGGGGGCAGTTCCTATGGCTACACCTTC; cdr3_aa: CASSLGGSSYGYTF
v_call: TRBV18; clone_size: -; j_call: TRBJ1-6; d_call: -; cdr3_nt: TGTGCCAGCTCACCTGGGACGGACAATTCACCCCTCCACTTT; cdr3_aa: CASSPGTDNSPLHF
v_call: TRBV6-1; clone_size: -; j_call: TRBJ1-2; d_call: TRBD1; cdr3_nt: TGTGCCAGCAGTGATGCCAGGGGGCTCAGCTATGGCTACACCTTC; cdr3_aa: CASSDARGLSYGYTF
v_call: TRBV5-1; clone_size: once; j_call: TRBJ2-3; d_call: -; cdr3_nt: TGCGCCAGCGCCCGGGCGGAGACCACAGATACGCAGTATTTT; cdr3_aa: CASARAETTDTQYF
v_call: TRBV27; clone_size: -; j_call: TRBJ2-5; d_call: -; cdr3_nt: TGTGCCAGCAGTTTATCCCTGCCCTACAGGGTGGAGACCCAGTACTTC; cdr3_aa: CASSLSLPYRVETQYF
v_call: TRBV30; clone_size: many; j_call: TRBJ1-2; d_call: -; cdr3_nt: TGTGCCTGGAGTGGAAGCCCTTCTAACTATGGCTACACCTTC; cdr3_aa: CAWSGSPSNYGYTF
v_call: TRBV6-1; clone_size: few; j_call: TRBJ1-5; d_call: -; cdr3_nt: TGTGCCAGCAGCGCAGGGTTCCGCAATCAGCCCCAGCATTTT; cdr3_aa: CASSAGFRNQPQHF
v_call: TRBV30; clone_size: -; j_call: TRBJ2-3; d_call: -; cdr3_nt: TGTGCCTGGGGGGCGGGAGATACGCAGTATTTT; cdr3_aa: CAWGAGDTQYF
v_call: TRBV11-3; clone_size: -; j_call: TRBJ1-1; d_call: -; cdr3_nt: TGTGCCAGCAGCTTACCTCTGATGAACACTGAAGCTTTCTTT; cdr3_aa: CASSLPLMNTEAFF
v_call: TRBV12-3/TRBV12-4; clone_size: -; j_call: TRBJ1-1; d_call: -; cdr3_nt: TGTGCCAGCAGCGCAGGGATGAACACTGAAGCTTTCTTT; cdr3_aa: CASSAGMNTEAFF
v_call: TRBV11-3; clone_size: -; j_call: TRBJ2-3; d_call: -; cdr3_nt: TGTGCCAGCAGCGGTCCCCATAGCACAGATACGCAGTATTTT; cdr3_aa: CASSGPHSTDTQYF
v_call: TRBV28; clone_size: -; j_call: TRBJ1-2; d_call: -; cdr3_nt: TGTGCCAGCATGGTCCTCCGGGGGAACTATGGCTACACCTTC; cdr3_aa: CASMVLRGNYGYTF
v_call: TRBV15; clone_size: -; j_call: TRBJ2-3; d_call: TRBD2; cdr3_nt: TGTGCCACCAGCAGGGGGGGGATGGCAGATACGCAGTATTTT; cdr3_aa: CATSRGGMADTQYF
v_call: TRBV11-2; clone_size: -; j_call: TRBJ1-2; d_call: -; cdr3_nt: TGTGCCAGCAGCCGAGACAGCAACTATGGCTACACCTTC; cdr3_aa: CASSRDSNYGYTF
v_call: TRBV9; clone_size: few; j_call: TRBJ2-7; d_call: TRBD2; cdr3_nt: TGTGCCAGCAGCGGTGCCAAGGGCGGGAGTTACGAGCAGTACTTC; cdr3_aa: CASSGAKGGSYEQYF
v_call: TRBV28; clone_size: few; j_call: TRBJ2-7; d_call: TRBD1; cdr3_nt: TGTGCCAGCAGCCCGGGACAGGGGGTGGAGCAGTACTTC; cdr3_aa: CASSPGQGVEQYF
v_call: TRBV20-1; clone_size: -; j_call: TRBJ2-7; d_call: TRBD2; cdr3_nt: TGCAGTGCTTTAGGACTAGCGGGGACCTACGAGCAGTACTTC; cdr3_aa: CSALGLAGTYEQYF
v_call: TRBV28; clone_size: -; j_call: TRBJ2-7; d_call: -; cdr3_nt: TGTGCCAGCAGTCCCGGGGGAAGCTCCTACGAGCAGTACTTC; cdr3_aa: CASSPGGSSYEQYF
v_call: TRBV9; clone_size: -; j_call: TRBJ2-1; d_call: -; cdr3_nt: TGTGCCAGCAATACCGGGACCGCCGCCATCGGTGAGCAGTTCTTC; cdr3_aa: CASNTGTAAIGEQFF
v_call: TRBV11-2; clone_size: -; j_call: TRBJ2-1; d_call: TRBD2; cdr3_nt: TGTGCCAGCAGTGGTAGCGGGAGTGTGGGGTCCTACAATGAGCAGTTCTTC; cdr3_aa: CASSGSGSVGSYNEQFF
v_call: TRBV12-3/TRBV12-4; clone_size: -; j_call: TRBJ1-2; d_call: -; cdr3_nt: TGTGCCAGCAGTTTGACACCACCGGCGGGCTACACCTTC; cdr3_aa: CASSLTPPAGYTF
v_call: TRBV6-9; clone_size: -; j_call: TRBJ2-2; d_call: -; cdr3_nt: TGTGCCAGCAGTTATGGGGGGGCGGTCGATCCGAACACCGGGGAGCTGTTTTTT; cdr3_aa: CASSYGGAVDPNTGELFF
v_call: TRBV28; clone_size: few; j_call: TRBJ2-7; d_call: TRBD1; cdr3_nt: TGTGCCAGCAGCATACAGGGGGAAACTTACGAGCAGTACTTC; cdr3_aa: CASSIQGETYEQYF
v_call: TRBV12-3/TRBV12-4; clone_size: -; j_call: TRBJ1-1; d_call: -; cdr3_nt: TGTGCCAGCAGCCCGGACGGGAACACTGAAGCTTTCTTT; cdr3_aa: CASSPDGNTEAFF
v_call: TRBV5-1; clone_size: once; j_call: TRBJ2-7; d_call: -; cdr3_nt: TGCGCCAGCAGCTTGGCAGGGACCTACGAGCAGTACTTC; cdr3_aa: CASSLAGTYEQYF
v_call: TRBV27; clone_size: few; j_call: TRBJ2-7; d_call: TRBD2; cdr3_nt: TGTGCCAGCAGTCCCCCGGGACTAGACAGGTCGTTTCCCTACGAGCAGTACTTC; cdr3_aa: CASSPPGLDRSFPYEQYF
v_call: TRBV6-1; clone_size: -; j_call: TRBJ2-4; d_call: -; cdr3_nt: TGTGCCAGCAGTCTCCCGGGACGTAAAAACATTCAGTACTTC; cdr3_aa: CASSLPGRKNIQYF
v_call: TRBV6-2/TRBV6-3; clone_size: -; j_call: TRBJ1-1; d_call: TRBD1; cdr3_nt: TGTGCCATCGCGGCCGGGACAGGGGGCACTGAAGCTTTCTTT; cdr3_aa: CAIAAGTGGTEAFF
v_call: TRBV5-1; clone_size: -; j_call: TRBJ1-1; d_call: -; cdr3_nt: TGCGCCAGCAGCTCCGCAATTGGTTCTGGGGAAGCTTTCTTT; cdr3_aa: CASSSAIGSGEAFF
v_call: TRBV6-1; clone_size: -; j_call: TRBJ1-2; d_call: TRBD1; cdr3_nt: TGTGCCAGCAGTGGACAGGGGGCTAGTGATGGCTACACCTTC; cdr3_aa: CASSGQGASDGYTF
v_call: TRBV11-3; clone_size: -; j_call: TRBJ2-7; d_call: -; cdr3_nt: TGTGCCAGCAGCTCCAGGGACTCTCCTTTTGTCTACGAGCAGTACTTC; cdr3_aa: CASSSRDSPFVYEQYF
v_call: TRBV28; clone_size: -; j_call: TRBJ2-5; d_call: -; cdr3_nt: TGTGCCAGCAGCTACCGTGTTTCGGAGACCCAGTACTTC; cdr3_aa: CASSYRVSETQYF